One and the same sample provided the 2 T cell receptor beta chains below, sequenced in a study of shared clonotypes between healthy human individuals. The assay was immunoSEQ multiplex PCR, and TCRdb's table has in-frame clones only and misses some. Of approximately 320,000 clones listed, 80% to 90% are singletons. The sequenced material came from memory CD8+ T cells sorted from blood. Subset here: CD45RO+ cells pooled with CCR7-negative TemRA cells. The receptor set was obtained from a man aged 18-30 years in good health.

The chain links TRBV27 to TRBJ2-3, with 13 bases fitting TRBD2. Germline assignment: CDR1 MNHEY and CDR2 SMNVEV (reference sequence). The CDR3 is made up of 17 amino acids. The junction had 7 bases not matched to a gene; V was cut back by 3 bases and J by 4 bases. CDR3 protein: CASSFHRTSGSSDTQYF. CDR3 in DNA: TGTGCCAGCAGTTTTCACCGGACTAGCGGGAGCTCAGATACGCAGTATTTT.

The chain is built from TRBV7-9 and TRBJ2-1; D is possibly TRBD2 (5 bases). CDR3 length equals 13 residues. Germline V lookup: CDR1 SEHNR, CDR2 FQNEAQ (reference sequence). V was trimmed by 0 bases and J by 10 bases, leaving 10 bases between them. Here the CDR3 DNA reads TGTGCCAGCAGCTTAGCCGGGGTTGACGAGCAGTTCTTC. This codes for CASSLAGVDEQFF.